This T cell receptor beta chain was sequenced during a study of preoperative IRX-2 immunotherapy in early breast cancer. V was clipped by 7 bases and J by 2 bases; unmatched bases: 5. Germline values: CDR1 SNHLY, CDR2 FYNNEI. This CDR3 region has 14 residues. The treatment was: preoperative locoregional IRX-2 cytokine immunotherapy. Samples came from a phase Ib trial of preoperative locoregional IRX-2 cytokine immunotherapy. This table comes from immunoSEQ multiplex PCR, and its TCRdb copy is limited to in-frame clones, with some not included. The table lists approximately 12,000 clones, under 95% of them singletons.

The sample was gathered from a patient treated with IRX-2 immunotherapy. The sequence was collected from a human donor with breast cancer. The V call is TRBV2, the J call TRBJ1-3; TRBD1 matches 7 bases. CDR3 sequence reads: CASKGAITGNTIYF. The CDR3 nucleotides read TGTGCCAGCAAGGGGGCAATAACTGGAAACACCATATATTTT.